In this sample, the clone carrying this T cell receptor beta chain turned up a few times. Its antigen is currently unknown. MiXCR, applied by TCRdb to the RT-PCR reads, yields one record per CDR3 protein. This sample carries over 400,000 distinct CDR3 sequences, about 10% of them seen once, and the ten largest clones take approximately 12%. The V gene lost 3 bases and the J gene lost 5 bases, with 32 bases spanning the gap. The CDR3 runs to 21 residues. Germline V gene data show CDR1 as ENHRY and CDR2 as SYGVKD. The data were obtained in a study of response to subunit inactivated influenza vaccine. Notes on the study in general: With each seasonal influenza vaccination, the authors suggested, few new T cells are recruited.

Specimen: PBMCs from blood, collected 45 days after vaccination. The chain recombines TRBV10-3 with TRBJ2-1; either TRBD1 or TRBD2 may supply D (5 bases each). This sequence was found in a man aged 50-60 years who received an inactivated influenza vaccine. The CDR3 region is CAISDPAGVGVNQAFNNEQFF. Written as DNA, the CDR3 is TGTGCCATCAGTGACCCCGCCGGGGTAGGGGTTAACCAGGCCTTCAACAATGAGCAGTTCTTC.